The clone carrying this T cell receptor (beta chain) was seen ten or more times. Its target is unknown. Because this beta chain is a stray read in a library intended to capture alpha chains, its abundance should not be given much weight. Time point here: sample taken at primary tumor resection. One entry per CDR3 protein, called by TCRdb with MiXCR from the 5' RACE reads. The data hold approximately 12,000 distinct CDR3 sequences, with approximately 4.6% observed a single time. The data were taken from a study of spatial heterogeneity in lung cancer. Background on the study: Alpha-chain sequences were detected in numbers that were consistently lower than beta-chain sequences. A module score for T cells, taken from matched bulk RNA-seq, correlated strongly with TCR transcript counts in tumor regions.

The study, taken as a whole, reports: Tumor mutation counts were tracked by expanded intratumoral alpha and beta TCR counts.

Material: lung tumor tissue, obtained at surgery. The receptor was isolated from a male donor with early-stage non-small cell lung cancer.

CDR3 nucleotide sequence: TGTGCCAGCAGCTTACTACGGGGCCACGGAGGGACCCAGTACTTC. Translation: CASSLLRGHGGTQYF. V gene TRBV7-2 combines with J gene TRBJ2-5, with D tentatively TRBD1 or TRBD2 (5 bases each). The CDR3 spans 15 residues. Germline V lookup: CDR1 SGHTA, CDR2 FQGNSA. V was clipped by 2 bases and J by 7 bases, with 17 bases between them.